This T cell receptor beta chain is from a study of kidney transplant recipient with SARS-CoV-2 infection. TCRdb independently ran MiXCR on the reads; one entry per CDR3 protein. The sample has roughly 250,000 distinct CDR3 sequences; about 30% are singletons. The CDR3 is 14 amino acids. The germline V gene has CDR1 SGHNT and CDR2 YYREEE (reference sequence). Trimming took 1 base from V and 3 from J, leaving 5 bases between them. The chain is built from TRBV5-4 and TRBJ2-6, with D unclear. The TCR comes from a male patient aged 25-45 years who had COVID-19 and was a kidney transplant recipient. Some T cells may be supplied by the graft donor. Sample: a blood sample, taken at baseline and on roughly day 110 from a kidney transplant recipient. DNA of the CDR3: TGTGCCAGCAGCTTGTCAGGTGGGGCCAACGTCCTGACTTTC. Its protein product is CASSLSGGANVLTF.